The source of this T cell receptor beta chain is a study of shared clonotypes between healthy human individuals (TCRdb year 2020). For the study in its entirety: A couple of women and a few men aged 18 to 49 years were included in the cohort. Libraries were prepared and TCR repertoires were sequenced by different laboratories using diverse techniques, in order to increase sequencing depth and limit assay-specific biases. Between about 0.94 and 10 billion PBMCs per donor were obtained by leukapheresis. To estimate repertoire size and how much clonotype sharing occurs between individuals, the study deeply sequenced the blood TCR repertoires of five or six healthy adults. For each donor, CD4 naive and CD4 memory were each given three plates, CD8 naive was given two plates, and CD8 memory was given one plate. Overall results and qualifications from the work: Based on pairwise subsampling, the degree of clonotype sharing among donors was expected to be affected by sequencing depth. Sampling was limited to blood, and TCR repertoires in tissue likely differ from TCR repertoires in blood. Higher generation probabilities were observed for clonotypes shared by all four sorted-subset donors than for non-shared clonotypes. Estimated clonotype richness was generally larger for naive than for memory subsets. Across four donors, roughly 5% of naive CD4, over 3% of naive CD8, roughly 2.3% of memory CD4, and roughly 0.41% of memory CD8 clonotypes were shared. Because the study included only a small number of donors, the genetic and exposure-history diversity represented was limited. Even with the large sequencing depth, rarefaction of the sorted-subset datasets indicated that sequencing was incomplete.

Using the deep immunoSEQ assay, multiplex PCR amplified TCR CDR3 regions from genomic DNA. Extracted genomic DNA from each cell subset was spread evenly across all wells of several immunoSEQ 96-well plates, with each plate serving as a replicate. For sorted subsets, each replicate PCR was loaded with approximately 0.2 ug genomic DNA, equivalent to approximately 33,000 T cell genomes. The purified libraries were quantified using a Qubit 3.0 fluorometer, sized with a Bioanalyzer 2100, and then quantified again using the KAPA Library Quantification kit. A separate single-read 150-cycle Illumina NextSeq 550 flow cell was used to sequence each immunoSEQ 96-well plate. As for the authors' bioinformatics: Because the immunoSEQ output included only junctional sequences and no quality scores, the filtering could not be the same as the filtering used for full-length reads. Sequences were annotated with PyIR, a Python wrapper for IgBLAST v1.9, using IMGT germline references to assign V/J genes and CDR3. Any read was removed if the V/J assignment was weak (E-value above 1e-6), the CDR3 was missing, or the read contained stop codons, out-of-frame junctions, or ambiguous translated residues. V3J clonotypes were defined as sequences sharing the same inferred V gene, J gene, and CDR3 amino acid sequence. Percentage overlap between repertoires was calculated by dividing the number of shared unique clonotypes by the size of the smaller repertoire. Repertoire richness was assessed with RTK rarefaction, the Chao1 estimator, and Recon v2.1 estimates of unobserved clonotypes. Generation probabilities were computed with OLGA for all TCRbeta clonotypes obtained by the gDNA method from a few donors. Imported from immuneACCESS, the table was reduced by TCRdb to in-frame sequences with V and J called. These copies leave out some clones; in studies compared against another copy, an unresolved V gene accounts for under half, and the cause of the remainder is not known. From that table come the V and J calls and clone size; the DNA was used to work out D and trimming. For this sample there are about 1,500,000 clones; roughly 97% appear just once. In total, the top ten clones hold more than 0.9% of the sample.

Trimming removed 0 bases from V and 0 bases from J, leaving 9 bases between the germline ends. Looking up the germline V gene yields CDR1 SGHRS and CDR2 YFSETQ. From the cysteine up to the phenylalanine, the CDR3 has a length of 15 residues. Kept here is only the CDR3 DNA, which spans 45 bases and is read in frame from base 1. With regard to this clone: There is no known antigen for this receptor. No base quality information exists; no much larger clone differs at one position. Other DNA sequences in this sample translate to the same CDR3.

Healthy HIV-negative adults with no recently reported acute infections or vaccinations were included as donors. Every donor was a Caucasian adult residing in Nashville, Tennessee, USA. CD4+ T cells were enriched through magnetic negative selection, after which naive cells were positively selected on CD45RA and the remaining negative fraction served as the memory subset. Blood was obtained by leukapheresis, after which PBMCs were separated by Ficoll-Histopaque density gradient centrifugation and cryopreserved in liquid nitrogen vapor phase. Analytical flow cytometry was used to check the purity and quantity of every magnetically sorted T cell population. Genomic DNA was isolated from every sorted fraction and measured by UV absorbance on a Nanodrop 2000c.

The source of this sequence is a man aged 25 to 40 in good health. This sequence uses TRBV5-1 and TRBJ1-2; the D segment cannot be called with confidence. Source material: naive CD4+ T cells sorted from blood. The label giving this sample's cell subset or site can be read as: CD45RA+ positively selected. The CDR3 loop reads CASSLVPGANYGYTF. The sequenced DNA: TGCGCCAGCAGCTTGGTTCCAGGAGCTAACTATGGCTACACCTTC.